This entry features one T cell receptor beta chain sequence. The antigen remains undetermined. The data originate from a study of cytomegalovirus exposure and HLA in healthy donors. Findings and limits, study-wide: Solely CMV serostatus was available to characterize immune exposure. Cytomegalovirus status was reportedly diagnosed by the classifier with high specificity and sensitivity. In a later analysis, TCR beta V- and J-gene trimming was associated with a missense DCLRE1C variant.

The germline V gene has CDR1 LGHNT and CDR2 FRNRAP. There are 16 residues in the CDR3. V shed 6 bases, J shed 5 bases, and the junction held 9 bases outside the gene matches. The PCR made use of 60 Vbeta and 13 Jbeta primers. Some clones are missing from TCRdb's copy, which holds only in-frame ones; the method was immunoSEQ multiplex PCR. The data hold about 100,000 clones, with approximately 76% observed a single time. Sequenced material: PBMCs. The gene calls are TRBV12-5 and TRBJ2-3; TRBD1 agrees at 12 bases. This sequence originates from a woman between 55 and 75 years old in good health and CMV-seropositive. As DNA, the CDR3 is TGTGCTAGTGGGGCGGGACAGGGGGCATCGGGAGATACGCAGTATTTT. Translation gives CASGAGQGASGDTQYF.